The rows below give T cell receptor beta chains drawn from one sample of a study of blood T cell repertoires in COVID-19. TCRdb's copy holds only in-frame clones and misses some; the assay was immunoSEQ multiplex PCR. The sample consists of approximately 15,000 clones, roughly nine tenths of them appearing once. The sequencing input was peripheral blood. Receptors were obtained from a human donor in a cohort sampled during active COVID-19. Each CDR3 is given with its conserved first and last residue. D genes are given only for firm matches. Clone size is not always given. Where it is, it says once, few, many or a class for expanded clones.

.	TRBV18	TRBJ1-2	TRBD1	TGTGCCAGCTCGCCGACAGGGGATCTCAACTATGGCTACACCTTC	CASSPTGDLNYGYTF
once	TRBV28	TRBJ2-5	.	TGTGCCAGCAGAGAACAGGGTAGAGAGACCCAGTACTTC	CASREQGRETQYF
.	TRBV7-2	TRBJ1-5	.	TGTGCCAGCAGCTTACAGGGGCCCCAGCATTTT	CASSLQGPQHF
.	TRBV5-6	TRBJ1-2	TRBD1	TGTGCCAGCAGCCGGGGGACAGAAGACTATGGCTACACCTTC	CASSRGTEDYGYTF
.	TRBV9	TRBJ2-3	.	TGTGCCAGCAGCGTAGCCCCGACAGACGATACGCAGTATTTT	CASSVAPTDDTQYF
.	TRBV19	TRBJ2-5	.	TGTGCCAGTAGTATAGGAGGTATCCAAGAGACCCAGTACTTC	CASSIGGIQETQYF
.	TRBV2	TRBJ2-2	.	TGTGCCAGCAGTGAAGCGCTTCGGGGGGAGCTGTTTTTT	CASSEALRGELFF
.	TRBV19	TRBJ1-1	.	TGTGCCAGTAGTATCAGGCAGGAACGTGAAGCTTTCTTT	CASSIRQEREAFF
.	TRBV11-2	TRBJ1-5	.	TGTGCCAGCAGCTTATGGGGGGTAGATCAGCCCCAGCATTTT	CASSLWGVDQPQHF
.	TRBV6-1	TRBJ2-5	.	TGTGCCAGCAGTGAAGGGTTAGCCGAGACCCAGTACTTC	CASSEGLAETQYF
.	TRBV5-8	TRBJ1-1	TRBD1	TGTGCCAGCAGCGCGTGGACAGGGGGGTCGGCCACTGAAGCTTTCTTT	CASSAWTGGSATEAFF
.	TRBV3-1/TRBV3-2	TRBJ2-3	TRBD1	TGTGCCAGCAGCCAAAGGACAGGGGGTAGCACAGATACGCAGTATTTT	CASSQRTGGSTDTQYF
.	TRBV9	TRBJ2-1	.	TGTGCCAGCAGCGTAGCAGGCTTGGGGGGCAATGAGCAGTTCTTC	CASSVAGLGGNEQFF
.	TRBV30	TRBJ1-1	.	TGTGCCTGGAGTGTGTCGGTGAACACTGAAGCTTTCTTT	CAWSVSVNTEAFF
.	TRBV3-1/TRBV3-2	TRBJ1-1	TRBD1	TGTGCCAGCAGCCAGTCAGGGGGGTGGGCGAACACTGAAGCTTTCTTT	CASSQSGGWANTEAFF
.	TRBV11-1	TRBJ2-1	.	TGTGCCAGCAACCCCGTCGGCAGGGCTTACAATGAGCAGTTCTTC	CASNPVGRAYNEQFF
once	TRBV4-2	TRBJ1-2	TRBD1	TGTGCCAGCAGCCCGACCGTTAGGACAGGGGGTTTGACCTATGGCTACACCTTC	CASSPTVRTGGLTYGYTF
few	TRBV27	TRBJ2-1	.	TGTGCCAGCAGTAATGGACAGCTATCCTACAATGAGCAGTTCTTC	CASSNGQLSYNEQFF
.	TRBV3-1/TRBV3-2	TRBJ2-5	.	TGTGCCAGCAGCTTAACGGGGGACCAGTACTTC	CASSLTGDQYF
.	TRBV2	TRBJ1-4	TRBD1	TGTGCCAGCATGGGGGACAGGTCTAATGAAAAACTGTTTTTT	CASMGDRSNEKLFF
once	TRBV29-1	TRBJ2-5	TRBD2	TGCAGCGTTGAAGCGGTGGGGGGGGAGACCCAGTACTTC	CSVEAVGGETQYF